The 32 T cell receptor beta chains below were found in one sample sequenced in a study of T cells after yellow fever vaccination (dated by TCRdb to 2018 to 2020). What this sample's treatment or condition label stands for: live attenuated yellow fever vaccine strain. The library was made by 5' RACE. The instrument given in TCRdb is Illumina HiSeq 2500. TCRdb passed the public sequencing reads through fastp at Q25 and MiXCR, retaining productive beta sequences. Rows with a matching CDR3 protein are joined into one entry that keeps the most common DNA and genes. This sample lists 620,000 or so distinct CDR3 sequences; about a sixth were detected once. The top ten clonotypes cover 15% to 20% of the sample. The material was PBMCs, obtained roughly 5 days after the first yellow fever vaccination. These receptors came from a man younger than 35 who received the YFV17D yellow fever vaccine.

This clonotype was seen only a few times. The CDR3 loop is CSARATAQTQYF. DNA for the CDR3: TGCAGTGCTAGAGCGACGGCGCAGACCCAGTACTTC. The rearrangement joins TRBV20-1 to TRBJ2-5; D ambiguous. From germline, CDR1 is DFQATT and CDR2 SNEGSKA (reference sequence). This CDR3 comprises 12 residues. V lost 1 base to trimming and J lost 6 bases, with 9 bases between them.

The J gene is TRBJ2-3, the V gene TRBV10-1; 10 bases are a match to TRBD1. With V trimmed by 5 bases and J by 5 bases, 7 bases remained unmatched. The CDR3 extends over 15 amino acids. CDR1 and CDR2 from the germline V gene are WNHNN and SYGVQD (reference sequence). CDR3 sequence (DNA): TGCGCCAGCAGTTCCGGACAGGGGGTTCAAGATACGCAGTATTTT. Translation: CASSSGQGVQDTQYF.

CDR3 residues: CSARDSGGGEKLFF. The CDR3 region has the DNA TGCAGTGCTAGAGATTCAGGGGGGGGTGAAAAACTGTTTTTT. The chain recombines TRBV20-1 with TRBJ1-4; TRBD1 matches at 7 bases. Germline values: CDR1 DFQATT, CDR2 SNEGSKA (reference sequence). V lost 0 bases, J lost 7 bases, and 5 bases stayed unmatched. The CDR3 contains 14 residues.

This clonotype occurred many times. This chain links TRBV4-2 with TRBJ2-1, with 9 bases fitting TRBD1. The CDR3 length is 18 residues. V was pared by 3 bases and J by 0 bases, with 9 bases of the junction left unmatched. CDR1 is LGHNA, CDR2 YNFKEQ, per germline. The CDR3 DNA reads TGTGCCAGCAGCCAGGGCCGGGACAGGGTGAGCTCCTACAATGAGCAGTTCTTC. Its translation: CASSQGRDRVSSYNEQFF.

The chain has TRBV19 and TRBJ1-2; possibly TRBD1 for D (5 bases). The V and J ends lost 5 bases and 2 bases respectively, with 15 bases between them. Germline V gives CDR1 LNHDA, CDR2 SQIVND (reference sequence). The CDR3 covers 15 residues. DNA of the CDR3: TGTGCCAGTAGTTGGGGGTCCGGGACCAACTATGGCTACACCTTC. This encodes CASSWGSGTNYGYTF. The full variable domain, in which reference TRBV19 and TRBJ1-2 provide the parts outside the CDR3, is DGGITQSPKYLFRKEGQNVTLSCEQNLNHDAMYWYRQDPGQGLRLIYYSQIVNDFQKGDIAEGYSVSREKKESFPLTVTSAQKNPTAFYLCASSWGSGTNYGYTFGSGTRLTVV.

In its sample, this clonotype was seen a few times. The CDR3 loop reads CASSSARHQNYGYTF. CDR3 DNA: TGTGCCAGCAGCTCGGCCCGCCACCAGAACTATGGCTACACCTTC. This chain uses TRBV7-8 with TRBJ1-2, with D uncertain. The CDR3 consists of 15 residues. V shed 4 bases and J shed 2 bases, with 14 bases lying between them. Germline loops: CDR1 SGHVS, CDR2 FQNEAQ. Full variable domain (remainder filled in from reference TRBV7-8 and TRBJ1-2): GAGVSQSPRYKVAKRGQDVALRCDPISGHVSLFWYQQALGQGPEFLTYFQNEAQLDKSGLPSDRFFAERPEGSVSTLKIQRTQQEDSAVYLCASSSARHQNYGYTFGSGTRLTVV.

This chain's CDR3 is CASSSRDTNSYEQYF. The DNA for the CDR3 is TGTGCCAGCAGCTCTCGGGACACAAACTCCTACGAGCAGTACTTC. This chain joins TRBV7-8 and TRBJ2-7; tentative D call: TRBD1 (6 bases). This CDR3 has 15 residues. Trimming removed 4 bases at V and 0 bases at J, with 13 bases between. Germline V gene lookup returns CDR1 SGHVS and CDR2 FQNEAQ.

This rearrangement joins TRBV20-1 to TRBJ1-2; 9 bases line up with TRBD1. V trimming: 6 bases; J trimming: 3 bases; junction bases outside the gene matches: 14. The length of the CDR3 is 16 residues. CDR1 is DFQATT and CDR2 is SNEGSKA in the germline V gene (reference sequence). CDR3: CSAQRQGGWYDYGYTF. CDR3 sequence (DNA): TGCAGTGCCCAACGACAGGGGGGATGGTACGACTATGGCTACACCTTC.

A few counts support this clonotype. The rearrangement links TRBV12-3 or TRBV12-4 to TRBJ2-1, with TRBD1 matching over 7 bases. The V and J ends lost 5 bases and 4 bases, in that order; junction bases with no gene match: 8. The CDR3 runs 15 residues. CDR3 sequence (DNA): TGTGCCAGCAGTCCTATGGACAGGCGGTACAATGAGCAGTTCTTC. The encoded protein is CASSPMDRRYNEQFF.

This clonotype was counted many times. The V call is TRBV7-6, the J call TRBJ2-7; D uncertain. The germline V and J ends were trimmed by 2 bases and 4 bases, with 15 bases remaining between them. Germline V lookup: CDR1 SGHVS, CDR2 FNYEAQ. The CDR3 has 15 residues. CDR3: CASSLFPSIEYEQYF. In DNA form, the CDR3 reads TGTGCCAGCAGCTTATTCCCGTCGATAGAATACGAGCAGTACTTC. The full variable domain, with the rest looked up from reference TRBV7-6 and TRBJ2-7, is GAGVSQSPRYKVTKRGQDVALRCDPISGHVSLYWYRQALGQGPEFLTYFNYEAQQDKSGLPNDRFSAERPEGSISTLTIQRTEQRDSAMYRCASSLFPSIEYEQYFGPGTRLTVT.

The DNA of the CDR3 is TGTGCCAGCAGCTTAGAGAGGGGGGGAAACACCATATATTTT. The encoded protein is CASSLERGGNTIYF. The chain has TRBV7-2 and TRBJ1-3; D might be TRBD1 (6 bases). This CDR3 comprises 14 residues. Trimming took off 1 base at V and 4 bases at J, with 8 bases between the two ends. Germline V gene lookup returns CDR1 SGHTA and CDR2 FQGNSA.

V is TRBV12-3 or TRBV12-4 and J is TRBJ2-7, with 9 bases lining up with TRBD2. CDR3 size: 14 residues. With V trimmed by 3 bases and J by 6 bases, 6 bases remained unmatched. CDR3 sequence: CASSFTGLASEQYF. The CDR3 region has the DNA TGTGCCAGCAGTTTTACGGGACTAGCTTCCGAGCAGTACTTC.

This clonotype was counted only a few times. The CDR3: CASSVGLAGGPKTDTQYF. The CDR3 nucleotides are TGTGCCAGCAGCGTAGGTCTAGCGGGGGGGCCGAAAACAGATACGCAGTATTTT. The rearrangement links TRBV4-2 to TRBJ2-3; 12 bases are a match to TRBD2. Trimming removed 5 bases from V and 3 bases from J; junction bases left unmatched: 12. Germline-derived CDR1 and CDR2 are LGHNA and YNFKEQ. CDR3 length: 18 amino acids.

The sample holds a few counts of this clonotype. DNA for the CDR3: TGTGCCAGCAGCTCGGGACAGGGATCTGATAATTCACCCCTCCACTTT. Amino acids: CASSSGQGSDNSPLHF. The chain employs TRBV3-1 and TRBJ1-6, with 9 bases matching TRBD1. Per the germline V gene, CDR1 is LGHDT and CDR2 is YNNKEL (reference sequence). The CDR3 totals 16 residues. Trimming took 5 bases from V and 5 from J; bases not matched to a gene: 7.

This clonotype has more than one count but fewer than ten. The chain is built from TRBV6-1 and TRBJ1-1, with D hard to call. The CDR3 covers 16 residues. Trimming left V 6 bases short and J 0 bases short, with 17 bases between. Germline-derived CDR1 and CDR2 are MNHNS and SASEGT. CDR3 bases: TGTGCCAGCAGCCCGGTGGGGTGGGTTATGAACACTGAAGCTTTCTTT. Translating it yields CASSPVGWVMNTEAFF.

This clonotype was seen repeatedly, ten times or more. The chain uses TRBV9 and TRBJ1-2; unclear D gene. Trimming stripped 3 bases from V and 0 bases from J, with 6 bases between. The CDR3 is 13 amino acids. Germline CDR1 is SGDLS and CDR2 is YYNGEE. The CDR3 region is CASSAAANYGYTF. CDR3 nucleotides: TGTGCCAGCAGCGCAGCAGCTAACTATGGCTACACCTTC.

This clonotype was detected only a few times. The chain links TRBV7-2 to TRBJ2-5, with TRBD1 matching 7 bases. Germline V gene sequence: CDR1 SGHTA, CDR2 FQGNSA. The ends lost 5 bases at V and 4 bases at J; junction bases unmatched: 10. The CDR3 covers 15 residues. This CDR3 reads CASSANRGPGETQYF. DNA of the CDR3: TGTGCCAGCAGCGCCAACAGGGGTCCAGGAGAGACCCAGTACTTC.

The table lists this clonotype with a few counts. The genes are TRBV6-6 and TRBJ2-2; TRBD2 might be the D (6 bases). The germline CDR1 and CDR2 sequences are MNHNY and SVGAGI (reference sequence). CDR3 size: 11 residues. The V end was cut by 8 bases, the J end by 7 bases, with 8 bases between. The chain's CDR3 is CASWGLGELFF. The CDR3 nucleotides read TGTGCCAGCTGGGGACTCGGGGAGCTGTTTTTT.

The CDR3 sequence: CASSEGSDTQYF. The DNA for the CDR3 is TGTGCCAGCAGTGAGGGGTCAGATACGCAGTATTTT. The rearrangement joins TRBV2 to TRBJ2-3; the D is unclear. The CDR3 totals 12 residues. From germline, CDR1 is SNHLY and CDR2 FYNNEI. The germline V and J ends were trimmed by 3 bases and 4 bases, with 5 bases remaining between them.

The chain is built from TRBV6-5 and TRBJ2-2; the D is unclear. The germline V gene encodes CDR1 MNHEY and CDR2 SVGAGI. The V and J ends lost 0 bases and 6 bases respectively, with 14 bases between them. This CDR3 has 16 residues. The CDR3 here is CASSYSATHFAGELFF. DNA for the CDR3: TGTGCCAGCAGTTACTCCGCAACCCACTTTGCCGGGGAGCTGTTTTTT.

This chain connects TRBV5-1 to TRBJ2-3; 7 bases map to TRBD1. V gave up 2 bases and J gave up 6 bases; unmatched junction bases: 9. This CDR3 region has 15 residues. Germline V CDR1 and CDR2: SGHRS, YFSETQ. CDR3 sequence (DNA): TGCGCCAGCAGCTTCCGGGACAGCACTCGGGATACGCAGTATTTT. Protein product: CASSFRDSTRDTQYF.

This clonotype has a handful of counts. The chain joins TRBV4-3 to TRBJ2-3; 9 bases align to TRBD2. Per the germline V gene, CDR1 is LGHNA and CDR2 is YSLEER. The V gene end was trimmed by 1 base and the J gene end by 0 bases; junction bases not matched to a gene: 11. There are 19 residues in the CDR3. The CDR3 region has the DNA TGCGCCAGCAGCCAAGCCCCTAATGAGCGGGGGGACAGCACAGATACGCAGTATTTT. Translation gives CASSQAPNERGDSTDTQYF.

This clonotype turned up a few times. The chain carries TRBV23-1 and TRBJ2-3, with 9 bases that match TRBD1. TRBV23-1 is marked as an open reading frame, function uncertain. The CDR3 is made up of 19 amino acids. The V segment lost 7 bases and the J segment 1 base; nucleotides outside the gene matches: 18. The CDR3 protein is CASTPLGGIRDRGTDTQYF. The CDR3 coding sequence is TGCGCCAGCACTCCCCTGGGGGGTATTCGGGACAGGGGCACAGATACGCAGTATTTT.

For the CDR3, the DNA is TGTGCCAGCAGTCGTACAGGGGGCCATGGCTACACCTTC. Residues: CASSRTGGHGYTF. The genes are TRBV6-2 or TRBV6-3 and TRBJ1-2, with TRBD1 matching 9 bases. J lost 6 bases, V lost 5 bases, and 4 bases had no gene match. This CDR3 is built from 13 residues. Germline values: CDR1 MNHEY, CDR2 SVGEGT.

The CDR3: CSARDRSGELFF. The CDR3 coding sequence is TGCAGTGCTAGAGATCGAAGCGGGGAGCTGTTTTTT. The genes are TRBV20-1 and TRBJ2-2; no firm D call. The CDR3 is made up of 12 amino acids. In germline, CDR1 is DFQATT, CDR2 SNEGSKA (reference sequence). V was clipped by 0 bases and J by 7 bases, with 6 bases between them.

The gene calls are TRBV10-2 and TRBJ1-2; D call uncertain. Germline CDR1 is WSHSY and CDR2 is SAAADI. The CDR3 sequence is 16 residues long. Deletions cut 2 bases from V and 0 bases from J, with 13 bases between. The CDR3, as DNA: TGCGCCAGCAGTGAGGATGTTGGCCTAGCTAACTATGGCTACACCTTC. Its translation is CASSEDVGLANYGYTF.

This clonotype was counted between two and nine times. This chain links TRBV4-2 with TRBJ2-7; D perhaps matches TRBD2 (5 bases). CDR1 is LGHNA, CDR2 YNFKEQ, per germline. V was clipped by 2 bases and J by 2 bases, with 10 bases between them. This CDR3 has 14 residues. This CDR3 reads CASSQPGLTYEQYF. CDR3 DNA sequence: TGTGCCAGCAGCCAACCCGGACTGACCTACGAGCAGTACTTC.

The table lists this clonotype with a few counts. The V gene is TRBV24-1, the J gene TRBJ2-7, with no clear D. There are 13 residues in the CDR3. The V end was cut by 4 bases, the J end by 6 bases, with 12 bases between. Germline V gene data show CDR1 as KGHDR and CDR2 as SFDVKD. Written as DNA, the CDR3 is TGTGCCACCAGTGAGGGATATAACACCGAGCAGTACTTC. Amino acid sequence: CATSEGYNTEQYF.

The chain combines TRBV27 with TRBJ1-2, with a tentative D call TRBD1 (5 bases). From germline, CDR1 is MNHEY and CDR2 SMNVEV (reference sequence). The CDR3 runs to 13 residues. Trimming pared 4 bases from V and 5 bases from J, leaving 11 bases between. The CDR3 nucleotides read TGTGCCAGCAGTTCGGCAGGGCGGTATGGCTACACCTTC. This sequence encodes CASSSAGRYGYTF.

The chain employs TRBV6-1 and TRBJ1-1; maybe TRBD1 (6 bases). CDR1 and CDR2 from the germline V gene are MNHNS and SASEGT. The CDR3 is 16 amino acids. The V end was cut by 8 bases, the J end by 2 bases, with 21 bases between. The CDR3 loop reads CASRPGGPLINTEAFF. In nucleotides, the CDR3 is TGTGCCAGCCGACCCGGGGGCCCCCTTATTAACACTGAAGCTTTCTTT.

V and J are TRBV4-2 and TRBJ1-2; the match to TRBD1 covers 8 bases. Unmatched junction bases numbered 4, after V lost 1 base and J lost 3 bases. Germline loops: CDR1 LGHNA, CDR2 YNFKEQ. This CDR3 comprises 15 residues. CDR3 in DNA: TGTGCCAGCAGCCAAGTCGCAGGGGGCGACTATGGCTACACCTTC. It codes for CASSQVAGGDYGYTF.

This chain connects TRBV4-1 to TRBJ1-2, with no clear D. The CDR3 has 17 amino acids. Germline assignment: CDR1 MGHRA and CDR2 YSYEKL. V lost 0 bases and J lost 4, with 18 bases in between. CDR3: CASSQDRGSTPPYGYTF. The CDR3 DNA reads as TGCGCCAGCAGCCAAGATCGAGGCAGTACCCCCCCCTATGGCTACACCTTC.